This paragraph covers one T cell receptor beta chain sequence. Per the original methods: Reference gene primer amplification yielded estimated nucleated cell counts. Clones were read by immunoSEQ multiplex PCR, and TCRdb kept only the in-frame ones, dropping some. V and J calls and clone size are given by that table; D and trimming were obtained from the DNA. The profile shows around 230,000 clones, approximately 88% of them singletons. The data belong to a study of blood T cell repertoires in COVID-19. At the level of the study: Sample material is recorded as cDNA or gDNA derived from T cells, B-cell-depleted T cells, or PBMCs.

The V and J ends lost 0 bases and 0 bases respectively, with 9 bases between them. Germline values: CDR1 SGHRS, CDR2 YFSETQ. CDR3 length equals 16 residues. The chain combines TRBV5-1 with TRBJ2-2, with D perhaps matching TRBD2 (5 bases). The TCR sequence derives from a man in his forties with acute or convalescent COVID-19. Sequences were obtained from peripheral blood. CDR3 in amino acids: CASSLGTLPNTGELFF. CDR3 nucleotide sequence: TGCGCCAGCAGCTTGGGGACTCTACCGAACACCGGGGAGCTGTTTTTT.